A selection of T cell receptor beta chains follows, all from one sample in a study of cytomegalovirus exposure and HLA in healthy donors. Profiling relied on immunoSEQ multiplex PCR, and the TCRdb table lists in-frame clones only, not all of them. This sample has fewer than 250,000 clones, with 79% found just once. Input material: PBMCs. These receptors were obtained from a woman aged 18-29 years in good health and CMV-seronegative. Each CDR3 is given without its conserved first and last residue. The D gene is left open where the match is weak.

v_gene,d_gene,CDR3aa
TRBV14,NA,ASSQLTGATRGYT
TRBV28,TRBD1,ASRTGQISYEQY
TRBV2,TRBD2,ASSPTSGGTDTQY
TRBV2,NA,ASSEDRNTEAF
TRBV27,TRBD1,ASSTWDSTTGYGYT
TRBV2,TRBD1,ARGQGDNYGYT
TRBV18,NA,ASSPQLAKNIQY
TRBV7-9,NA,ASSWRGEQY
TRBV9,NA,ASSVVGGQYQETQY
TRBV19,TRBD1,ASSMGQGNTEAF
TRBV7-2,NA,ASSSDYNLH
TRBV5-6,NA,ASSLGVAYSNQPQH
TRBV4-2,TRBD2,ASSPAGNRGITDTQY
TRBV6-6,NA,ASSYWQVRTDTQY
TRBV25-1,TRBD1,ASSELQGAITEAF
TRBV5-6,NA,ASSSGTRGSNQPQH
TRBV25-1,TRBD1,ASSDSSTGKLF
TRBV28,TRBD1,ASSTYRGRPYEQY
TRBV7-3,TRBD2,ASSLGLAGGPDTQY
TRBV19,NA,ASSILDLNGYT
TRBV6-5,TRBD1,ASTAGQGAGGEQY
TRBV2,NA,ASRLLGQLANEKLF
TRBV21-1,NA,ASLKTGASSPLH
TRBV28,NA,ASSFPTVQETQY
TRBV4-1,TRBD2,ASRPVAGSHEQF
TRBV7-9,NA,SSSLAGRQGIYNEQF
TRBV9,TRBD1,ASSGGQVFAGANVLT
TRBV7-9,NA,ASSSTGSGTNSPLH
TRBV10-1,TRBD1,ASSETGQANTGELF
TRBV7-8,TRBD1,ASSADRMGNQPQH
TRBV6-1,TRBD1,ASRSGQIITGELF
TRBV27,NA,ASSLWRGDTQY
TRBV13,NA,ASSSGGTGEAF
TRBV28,NA,ASLGSGQPQH
TRBV5-1,TRBD2,ASSQPGLAGKSEQF
TRBV4-1,NA,ASSPVGRPGDTEAF
TRBV25-1,NA,ASSEYFSSGTDTQY
TRBV2,TRBD1,ASSVRPQGAYGYT
TRBV25-1,TRBD1,ASSLGGRPRLH
TRBV29-1,NA,SVGTANTEAF
TRBV19,TRBD1,ASSPSGQGAVQY
TRBV7-2,NA,ASSLLLATYNEQF
TRBV30,NA,AWGVRGTEAF
TRBV6-5,NA,ASSYRYQETQY
TRBV19,NA,ASSLTDTGELF
TRBV29-1,NA,SVLTGNTGELF
TRBV6-4,TRBD2,ASSYGGEGHNEQF
TRBV5-1,TRBD2,ASSLVPVAGGPSYNEQF
TRBV2,TRBD2,ASKSGRNWDEQF
TRBV6-6,NA,ASSYTTSSRYGYT
TRBV28,TRBD1,ASSLMTGPNTEAF
TRBV4-1,NA,ASSLPGGENTIY
TRBV4-1,NA,ASGNEGSQEAQY
TRBV27,TRBD1,ASRLTGGRVNEQF
TRBV18,TRBD1,ASSPGVGQAGNTIY
TRBV25-1,NA,ASTRKDSYEQY
TRBV9,TRBD2,ASSPRLAGGPETQY
TRBV19,TRBD2,ASSPWDSGGDLKNIQY
TRBV4-2,NA,ASSQVEGEALH